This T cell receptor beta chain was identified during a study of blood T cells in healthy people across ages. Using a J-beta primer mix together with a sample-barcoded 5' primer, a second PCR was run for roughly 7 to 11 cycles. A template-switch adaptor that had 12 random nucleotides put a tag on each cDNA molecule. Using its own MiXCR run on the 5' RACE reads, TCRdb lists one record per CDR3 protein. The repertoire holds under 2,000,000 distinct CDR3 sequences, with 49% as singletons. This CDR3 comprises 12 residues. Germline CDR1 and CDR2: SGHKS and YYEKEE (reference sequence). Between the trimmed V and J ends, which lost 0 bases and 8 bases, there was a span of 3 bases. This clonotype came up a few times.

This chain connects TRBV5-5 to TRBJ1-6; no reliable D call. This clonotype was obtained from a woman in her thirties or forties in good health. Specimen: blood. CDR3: CASSLAYSPLHF. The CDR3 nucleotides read TGTGCCAGCAGCTTGGCTTATTCACCCCTCCACTTT.